This note documents a single TCR beta chain sequence. The antigen is unknown. The CDR3 runs 19 residues. CDR1 SGHKS and CDR2 YYEKEE come from the germline V gene (reference sequence). Trimming removed 1 base from V and 4 bases from J; junction bases left unmatched: 16. The data stem from a study of Ad26.COV2.S vaccination and SARS-CoV-2 variants. Study results and caveats: People who got the vaccine or the placebo had similar non-spike TCR breadth.

Some clones are missing from TCRdb's copy, which holds only in-frame ones; the method was immunoSEQ multiplex PCR. The data show about 400,000 clones, with around 82% seen just once and more than 7% held by the top ten. As for treatment: 15 to 20 received Ad26.COV2.S at low or high dose, single or two shots; five or six received placebo; per-sample allocation not given. Sampling was done on day 63 after the first vaccine or placebo injection. The sequence was obtained from a person aged 18-60 years who received the Ad26.COV2.S COVID-19 vaccine or a placebo. The genes are TRBV5-5 and TRBJ2-4, with TRBD2 identical over 8 bases. The sequenced sample was peripheral blood, obtained in a trial of Ad26.COV2.S vaccine versus placebo. The CDR3 loop reads CASSLISVAGPIRKNIQYF. The CDR3 coding sequence is TGTGCCAGCAGCTTGATTAGTGTAGCGGGACCCATCAGAAAAAACATTCAGTACTTC.